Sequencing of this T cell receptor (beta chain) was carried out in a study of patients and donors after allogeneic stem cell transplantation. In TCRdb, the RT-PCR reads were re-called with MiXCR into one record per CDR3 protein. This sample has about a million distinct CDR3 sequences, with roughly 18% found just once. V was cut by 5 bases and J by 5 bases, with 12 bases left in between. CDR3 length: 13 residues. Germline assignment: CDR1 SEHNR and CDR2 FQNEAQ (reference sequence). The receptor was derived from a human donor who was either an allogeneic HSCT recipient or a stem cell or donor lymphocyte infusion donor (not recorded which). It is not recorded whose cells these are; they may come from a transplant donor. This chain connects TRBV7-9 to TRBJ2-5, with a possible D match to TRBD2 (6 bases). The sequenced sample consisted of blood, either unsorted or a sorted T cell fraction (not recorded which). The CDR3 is CASSPTSRETQYF. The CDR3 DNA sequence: TGTGCCAGCAGCCCGACTAGTAGGGAGACCCAGTACTTC.